The T cell receptor beta chain under discussion was sequenced for a study of regulatory T cells in long-lasting Graves disease. General study results and limits: Persistent disease favored TRBV28, TRBJ1-2 and TRBJ2-5.

This clonotype was counted many times. The antigen remains unidentified. Time point in this sample: persistent/refractory GD, antithyroid drugs over 5 years with positive TRAb. PBMC-extracted RNA yielded the TCR library. By American Thyroid Association guidelines, Graves' disease was diagnosed in the cohort. Germline V gene data show CDR1 as SGHTA and CDR2 as FQGNSA. This CDR3 is built from 15 residues. Trimming took off 4 bases at V and 4 bases at J, with 16 bases between the two ends. CDR3-region Arm-PCR and iRepertoire HTBI primers produced the TCR beta libraries. TCRdb re-called the multiplex PCR reads through MiXCR, storing one row per CDR3 protein. Here the sample spans 300,000 to 500,000 distinct CDR3 sequences, roughly 20% being singletons.

The sample was peripheral blood mononuclear cells (PBMCs), taken when the disease was refractory, from a patient treated with antithyroid drugs. This TCR derives from a female donor with Graves disease. The chain links TRBV7-2 to TRBJ2-5; maybe TRBD2 (6 bases). The CDR3 DNA follows: TGTGCCAGCAGCTCAATAAGACTGGGGGGAGAGACCCAGTACTTC. Amino acid sequence: CASSSIRLGGETQYF. Variable domain in full (rest from reference TRBV7-2 and TRBJ2-5): GAGVSQSPSNKVTEKGKDVELRCDPISGHTALYWYRQSLGQGLEFLIYFQGNSAPDKSGLPSDRFSAERTGGSVSTLTIQRTQQEDSAVYLCASSSIRLGGETQYFGPGTRLLVL.